This T cell receptor beta chain was captured by sequencing in a study of glioma-infiltrating T cells after dendritic cell vaccination. Overall study context: Between the early 2000s and the early 2010s, patients got autologous tumor lysate-pulsed dendritic cell vaccines. Study-level results: Higher TCR clonality did not directly relate to longer survival.

This clone appeared once. The antigen remains unidentified. The CDR3 totals 19 residues. Germline CDR1 and CDR2: MRHNA and SNTAGT. V dropped 6 bases and J dropped 5 bases, with 31 bases sitting between them. The assay was immunoSEQ multiplex PCR, and TCRdb's table has in-frame clones only and misses some. The data show more than 70,000 clones, around nine tenths seen once. Time point indicated: after dendritic cell vaccination, including at tumor progression/relapse. Before vaccination, two weeks after the third vaccination, and at progression, PBMC were collected. The chain carries TRBV6-4 and TRBJ1-2; D might be TRBD1 (6 bases). Sample: blood, taken after dendritic cell vaccination. This receptor was taken from a human donor with glioblastoma. The CDR3 region is CASSESLTGGGRFRYGYTF. DNA for the CDR3: TGTGCCAGCAGCGAGTCCCTGACGGGAGGGGGAAGGTTTAGATATGGCTACACCTTC.